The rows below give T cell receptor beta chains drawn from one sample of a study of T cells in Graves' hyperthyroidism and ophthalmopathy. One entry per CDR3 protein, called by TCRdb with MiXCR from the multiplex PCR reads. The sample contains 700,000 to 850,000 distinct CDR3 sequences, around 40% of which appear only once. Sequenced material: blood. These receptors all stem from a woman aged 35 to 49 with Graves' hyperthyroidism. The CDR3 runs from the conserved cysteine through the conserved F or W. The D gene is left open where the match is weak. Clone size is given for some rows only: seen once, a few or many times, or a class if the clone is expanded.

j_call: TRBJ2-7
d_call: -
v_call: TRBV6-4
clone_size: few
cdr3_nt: TGTGCCAGCAGTTATAGCCTCCTCTACGAGCAGTACTTC
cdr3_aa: CASSYSLLYEQYF

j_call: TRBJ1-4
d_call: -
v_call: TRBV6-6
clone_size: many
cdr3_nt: TGTGCCAGCTGCCCACTGGGACACGGAACTGAAAAACTGTTTTTT
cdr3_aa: CASCPLGHGTEKLFF

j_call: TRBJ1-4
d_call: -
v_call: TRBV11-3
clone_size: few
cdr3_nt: TGTGCCAGCAGCGTTAGTCTCCACAGGGATGATGAAAAACTGTTTTTT
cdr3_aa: CASSVSLHRDDEKLFF

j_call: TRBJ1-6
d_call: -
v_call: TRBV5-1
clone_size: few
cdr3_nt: TGCGCCAGCAGCCCCCGGGGCCAAAGGAATCCCCTCCACTTT
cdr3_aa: CASSPRGQRNPLHF

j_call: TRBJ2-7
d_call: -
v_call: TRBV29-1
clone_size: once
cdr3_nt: TGCAGCGTCACGGGAGACGCCTACAATGAGCAGTACTTC
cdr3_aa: CSVTGDAYNEQYF

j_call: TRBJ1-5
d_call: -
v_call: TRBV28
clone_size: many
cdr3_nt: TGTGCCAGCAGTGATAGTAGCAATCAGCCCCAGCATTTT
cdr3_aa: CASSDSSNQPQHF

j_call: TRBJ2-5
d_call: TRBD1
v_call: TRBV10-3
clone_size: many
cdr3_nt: TGTGCCATCTCCCGGGACAGGCATCCGCAGGAGACCCAGTACTTC
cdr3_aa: CAISRDRHPQETQYF

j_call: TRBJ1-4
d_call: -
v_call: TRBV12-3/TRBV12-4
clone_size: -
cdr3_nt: TGTGCCAGCAGTTTTCAAGAGACCGCTAAACTGTTTTTT
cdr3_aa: CASSFQETAKLFF

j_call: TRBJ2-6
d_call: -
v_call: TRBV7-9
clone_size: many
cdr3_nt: TGTGCCAGCAGCTTTTCTTCTGGGGCCAACGTCCTGACTTTC
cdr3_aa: CASSFSSGANVLTF

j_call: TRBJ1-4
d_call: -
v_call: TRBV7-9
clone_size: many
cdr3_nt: TGTGCCAGCAGCTTAGCGTATGGTGAAAAACTGTTTTTT
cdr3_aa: CASSLAYGEKLFF

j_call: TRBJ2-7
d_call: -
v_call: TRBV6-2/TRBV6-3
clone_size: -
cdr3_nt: TGTGCCAGCAAAGGCGGGTCATCCTACGAGCAGTACTTC
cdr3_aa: CASKGGSSYEQYF

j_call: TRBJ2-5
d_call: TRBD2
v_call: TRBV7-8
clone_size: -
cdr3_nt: TGTGCCAGCAGCTTGGTTAGCGGGGAGCAAGAGACCCAGTACTTC
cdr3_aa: CASSLVSGEQETQYF

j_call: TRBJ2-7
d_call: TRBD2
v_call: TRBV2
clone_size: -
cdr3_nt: TGTGCCAGCAGTTCCCTTTTTTTGTGGGACTACGTTTACGAGCAGTACTTC
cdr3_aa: CASSSLFLWDYVYEQYF

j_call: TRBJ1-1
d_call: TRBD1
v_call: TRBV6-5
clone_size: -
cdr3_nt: TGTGCCAGCAGTTACACCACAGGGGAGACTGAAGCTTTCTTT
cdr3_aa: CASSYTTGETEAFF

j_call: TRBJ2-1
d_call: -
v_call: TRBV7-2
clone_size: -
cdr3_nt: TGTGCCAGCAGCTTATCCCCTTCTGGTTATGAGCAGTTCTTC
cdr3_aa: CASSLSPSGYEQFF

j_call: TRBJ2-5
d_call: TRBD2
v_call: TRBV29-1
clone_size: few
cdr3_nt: TGCAGCGTTGAAGAGGGACTAGCGCTTCAAGAGACCCAGTACTTC
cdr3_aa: CSVEEGLALQETQYF

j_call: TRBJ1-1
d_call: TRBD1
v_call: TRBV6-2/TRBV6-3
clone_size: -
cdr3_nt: TGTGCCAGCAGGTATGGGACAGGCCCTGAAGCCTTCTTT
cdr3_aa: CASRYGTGPEAFF

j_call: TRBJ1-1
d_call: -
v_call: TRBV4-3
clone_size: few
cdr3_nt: TGCGCCAGCAGCCAAGGGGTCAGTCTAAACACTGAAGCTTTCTTT
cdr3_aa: CASSQGVSLNTEAFF

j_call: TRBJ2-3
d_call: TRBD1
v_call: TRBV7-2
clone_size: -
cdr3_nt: TGTGCCAGCGTAAGGGACAGGCGGACAGATACGCAGTATTTT
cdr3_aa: CASVRDRRTDTQYF

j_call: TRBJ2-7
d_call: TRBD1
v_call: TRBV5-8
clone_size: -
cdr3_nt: TGTGCCAGCAGACCTACGGGGGCCTCGGACAGGGGGCGTTACGAGCAGTACTTC
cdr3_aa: CASRPTGASDRGRYEQYF

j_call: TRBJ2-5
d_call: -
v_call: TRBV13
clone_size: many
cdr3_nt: TGTGCCAGCAGCTTAGGGGCCCAGGTGGAGACCCAGTACTTC
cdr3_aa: CASSLGAQVETQYF

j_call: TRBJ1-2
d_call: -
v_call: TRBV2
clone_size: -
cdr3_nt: TGTGCCAGCAGGCTACAGGGCGAGGGAGTATCTAATAAGGGCTACACCTTC
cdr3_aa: CASRLQGEGVSNKGYTF

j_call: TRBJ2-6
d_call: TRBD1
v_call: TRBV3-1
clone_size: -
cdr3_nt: TGTGCCAGCAGCCGAACAGGGGGCACTGAAGCTTTC
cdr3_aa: CASSRTGGTEAF

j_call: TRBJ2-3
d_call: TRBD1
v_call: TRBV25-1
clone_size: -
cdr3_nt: TGTGCCAGCAGTGAATCGGCCAGGGGGTGGACAGATACGCAGTATTTT
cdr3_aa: CASSESARGWTDTQYF

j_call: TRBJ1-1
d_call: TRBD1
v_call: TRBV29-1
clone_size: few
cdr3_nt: TGCAGCGTTGACAACCTACAGGGGACTGAAGCTTTCTTT
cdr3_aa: CSVDNLQGTEAFF

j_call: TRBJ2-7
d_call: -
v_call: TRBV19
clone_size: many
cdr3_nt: TGTGCCAGTAGTACCAGACAGATCCACGAGCAGTACTTC
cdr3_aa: CASSTRQIHEQYF

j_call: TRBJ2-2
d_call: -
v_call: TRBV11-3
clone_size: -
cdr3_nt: TGTGCCAGCAGCCCAGGACAGCCGAACACCGGGGAGCTGTTTTTT
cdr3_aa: CASSPGQPNTGELFF

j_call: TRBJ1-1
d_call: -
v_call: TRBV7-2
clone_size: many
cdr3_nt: TGTGCCAGCAGCTTACTTGGTCCCACTGAAGCTTTCTTT
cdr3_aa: CASSLLGPTEAFF

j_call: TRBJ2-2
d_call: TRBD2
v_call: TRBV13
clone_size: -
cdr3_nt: TGTGCCAGCAGCGGAGCCATAGCGGGGGGCAACACTACCGGGGAGCTGTTTTTT
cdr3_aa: CASSGAIAGGNTTGELFF

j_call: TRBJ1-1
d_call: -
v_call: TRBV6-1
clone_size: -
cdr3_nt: TGTGCCAGCTCACCAAACAGGGCGAGAACTGAAGCTTTCTTT
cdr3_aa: CASSPNRARTEAFF

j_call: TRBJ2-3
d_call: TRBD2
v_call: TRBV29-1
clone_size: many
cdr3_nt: TGCAGCGTTGAGTCGTCAGCGGGAGGGCCAGATACGCAGTATTTT
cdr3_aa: CSVESSAGGPDTQYF

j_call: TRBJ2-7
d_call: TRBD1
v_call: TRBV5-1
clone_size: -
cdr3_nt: TGCGCCAGCAGAATGGACAGGAACTACGAGCAGTACTTC
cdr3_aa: CASRMDRNYEQYF

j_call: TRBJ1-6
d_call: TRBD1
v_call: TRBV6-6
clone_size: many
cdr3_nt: TGTGCCAGCAGTTACTCGACAGGGGCGCGGTATAAGACCCTCCACTTT
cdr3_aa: CASSYSTGARYKTLHF

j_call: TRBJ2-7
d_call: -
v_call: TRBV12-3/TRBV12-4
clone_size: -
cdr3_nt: TGTGCCAGCAGCTCTGGACAAATCCACGAGCAGTACTTC
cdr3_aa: CASSSGQIHEQYF

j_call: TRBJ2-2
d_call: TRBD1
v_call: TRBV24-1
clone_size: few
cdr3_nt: TGTGCCACCAGTTCGGACAGGGGCACCGGGGAGCTGTTTTTT
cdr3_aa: CATSSDRGTGELFF

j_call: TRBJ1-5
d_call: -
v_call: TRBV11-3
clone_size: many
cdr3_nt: TGTGCCAGCAGCTTAAACGTGCTCCAGCCCCAGCATTTT
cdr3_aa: CASSLNVLQPQHF

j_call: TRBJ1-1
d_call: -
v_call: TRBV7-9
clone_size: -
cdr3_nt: TGTGCCAGCGGAAAGGTCGCCGCTGAAGCTTTCTTT
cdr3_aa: CASGKVAAEAFF

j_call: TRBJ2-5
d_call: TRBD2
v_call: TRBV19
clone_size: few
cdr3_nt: TGTGCCAGTAGTATGCAACTAGCGGGGGGGCTTGAGCAAGAGACCCAGTACTTC
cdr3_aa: CASSMQLAGGLEQETQYF

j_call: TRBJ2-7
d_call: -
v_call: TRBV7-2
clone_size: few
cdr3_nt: TGTGCCAGCAGCTTTCGGGGGCGGTTCTACGAGCAGTACTTC
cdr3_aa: CASSFRGRFYEQYF

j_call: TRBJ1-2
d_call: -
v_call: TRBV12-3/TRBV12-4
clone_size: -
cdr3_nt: TGTGCCAGCAGTCCCCAGACAGGCGGCTATGGCTACACCTTC
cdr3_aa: CASSPQTGGYGYTF

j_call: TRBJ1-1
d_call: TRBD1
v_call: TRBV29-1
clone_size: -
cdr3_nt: TGCAGCGCCGGGGCAGGGGGCACTGAAGCTTTCTTT
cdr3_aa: CSAGAGGTEAFF

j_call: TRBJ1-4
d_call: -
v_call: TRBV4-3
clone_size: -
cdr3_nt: TGCGCCAGCAGCCAAGGACACACAACTAATGAAAAACTGTTTTTT
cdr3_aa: CASSQGHTTNEKLFF

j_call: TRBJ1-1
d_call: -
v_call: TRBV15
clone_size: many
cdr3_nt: TGTGCCACCAGCAGAGCTGACAGAATGAACACTGAAGCTTTCTTT
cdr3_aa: CATSRADRMNTEAFF

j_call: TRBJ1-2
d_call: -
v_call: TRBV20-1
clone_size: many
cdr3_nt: TGCAGTGCCATCACAGGGAGGGGTGGCTACACCTTC
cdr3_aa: CSAITGRGGYTF

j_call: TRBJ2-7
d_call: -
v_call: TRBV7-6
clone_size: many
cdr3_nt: TGTGCCAGCAGCTTAGTGGGAAGCCCGCTTTACGAGCAGTACTTC
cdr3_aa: CASSLVGSPLYEQYF